The source of this T cell receptor beta chain is a study of shared clonotypes between healthy human individuals. General observations from the study: Clonotype sharing among donors likely depends on sequencing depth.

Method: immunoSEQ multiplex PCR; TCRdb's copy keeps in-frame clones and lacks some. The sample consists of nearly 1 million clones, more than 75% of them appearing once. On this clone: Antigen specificity is unknown.

J lost 4 bases, V lost 2 bases, and 7 bases had no gene match. The CDR3 contains 15 residues. Germline values: CDR1 SGHKS, CDR2 YYEKEE (reference sequence). This chain connects TRBV5-5 to TRBJ1-1; 8 bases align to TRBD1. The receptor was isolated from a man between 18 and 35 years old in good health. Sequenced material: memory CD4+ T cells sorted from blood. Subset given: CD45RA-negative fraction. The CDR3 spells CASSFNRGLGTEAFF. CDR3 coding DNA: TGTGCCAGCAGCTTTAACAGGGGGTTAGGCACTGAAGCTTTCTTT.